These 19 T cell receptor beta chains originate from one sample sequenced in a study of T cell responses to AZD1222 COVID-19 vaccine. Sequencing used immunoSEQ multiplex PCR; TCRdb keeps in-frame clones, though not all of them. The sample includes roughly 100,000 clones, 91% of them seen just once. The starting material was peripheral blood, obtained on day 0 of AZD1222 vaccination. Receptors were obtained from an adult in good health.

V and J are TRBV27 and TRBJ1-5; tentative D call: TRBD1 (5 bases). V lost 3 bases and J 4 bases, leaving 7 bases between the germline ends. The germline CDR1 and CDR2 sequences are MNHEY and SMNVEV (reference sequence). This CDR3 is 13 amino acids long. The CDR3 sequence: CASSFGGNQPQHF. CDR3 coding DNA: TGTGCCAGCAGTTTTGGGGGGAATCAGCCCCAGCATTTT.

DNA for the CDR3: TGTGCCAGCAGCCAAGATCCGCAGACCCAGTACTTC. Translated: CASSQDPQTQYF. The chain is built from TRBV3-1 (or the pseudogene TRBV3-2) and TRBJ2-5; D gene unclear. V lost 0 bases, J lost 6 bases, and 5 bases lay in between. Germline V lookup: CDR1 LGHDT, CDR2 YNNKEL (reference sequence). This CDR3 has 12 residues.

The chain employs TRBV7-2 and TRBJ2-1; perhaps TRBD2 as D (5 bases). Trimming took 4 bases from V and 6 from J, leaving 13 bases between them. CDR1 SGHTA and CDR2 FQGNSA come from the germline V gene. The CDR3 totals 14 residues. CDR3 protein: CASSSPGFSNEQFF. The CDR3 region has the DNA TGTGCCAGCAGCTCCCCGGGGTTTTCCAATGAGCAGTTCTTC.

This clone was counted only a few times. The CDR3 loop is CASTPARDSNGYTF. The CDR3 DNA reads TGCGCCAGCACCCCAGCTAGGGATTCAAATGGCTACACCTTC. The chain combines TRBV5-1 with TRBJ1-2, with D unclear. Trimming stripped 6 bases from V and 6 bases from J, with 18 bases between. From germline, CDR1 is SGHRS and CDR2 YFSETQ. The CDR3 has 14 amino acids.

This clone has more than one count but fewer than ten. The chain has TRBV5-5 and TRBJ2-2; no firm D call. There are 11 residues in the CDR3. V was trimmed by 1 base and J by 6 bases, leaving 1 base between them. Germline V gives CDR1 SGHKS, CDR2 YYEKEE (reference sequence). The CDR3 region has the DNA TGTGCCAGCAGCTTGTCCGGGGAGCTGTTTTTT. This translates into CASSLSGELFF.

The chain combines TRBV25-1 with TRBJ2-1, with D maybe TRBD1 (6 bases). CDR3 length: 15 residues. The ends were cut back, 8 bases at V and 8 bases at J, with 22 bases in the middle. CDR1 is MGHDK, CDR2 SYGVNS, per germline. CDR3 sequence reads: CASGHLTGSSDEQFF. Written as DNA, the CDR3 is TGTGCCAGCGGTCACCTGACAGGAAGCTCGGATGAGCAGTTCTTC.

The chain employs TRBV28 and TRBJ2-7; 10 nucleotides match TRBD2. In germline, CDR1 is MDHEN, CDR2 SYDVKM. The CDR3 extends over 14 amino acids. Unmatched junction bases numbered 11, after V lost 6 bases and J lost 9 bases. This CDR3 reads CASRGNEREGWQYF. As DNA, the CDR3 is TGTGCCAGCAGGGGCAACGAGCGGGAGGGTTGGCAGTACTTC.

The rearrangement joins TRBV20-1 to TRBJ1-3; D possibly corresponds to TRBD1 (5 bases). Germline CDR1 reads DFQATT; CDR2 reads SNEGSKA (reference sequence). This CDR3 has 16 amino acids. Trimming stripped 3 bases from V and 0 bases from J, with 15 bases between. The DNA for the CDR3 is TGCAGTGCTAGTGACGGGGGTTCTTACTCTGGAAACACCATATATTTT. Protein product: CSASDGGSYSGNTIYF.

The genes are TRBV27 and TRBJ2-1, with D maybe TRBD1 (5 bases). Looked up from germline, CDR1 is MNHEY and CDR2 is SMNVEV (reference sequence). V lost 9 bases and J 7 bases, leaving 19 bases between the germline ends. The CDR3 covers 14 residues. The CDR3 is CASGAGLNPNEQFF. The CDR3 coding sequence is TGTGCCAGTGGGGCAGGCCTAAACCCGAATGAGCAGTTCTTC.

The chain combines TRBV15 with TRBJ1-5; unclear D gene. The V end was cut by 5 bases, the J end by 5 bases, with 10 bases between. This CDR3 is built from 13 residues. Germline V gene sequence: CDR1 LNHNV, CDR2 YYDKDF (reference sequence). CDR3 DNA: TGTGCCACCAGCGGCCCGAGGGATCAGCCCCAGCATTTT. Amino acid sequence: CATSGPRDQPQHF.

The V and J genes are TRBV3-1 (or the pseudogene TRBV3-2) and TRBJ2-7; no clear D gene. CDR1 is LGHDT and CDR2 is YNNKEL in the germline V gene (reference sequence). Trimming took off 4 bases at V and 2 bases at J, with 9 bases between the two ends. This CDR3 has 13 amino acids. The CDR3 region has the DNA TGTGCCAGCAGCCTCAAGGGCACCTACGAGCAGTACTTC. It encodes CASSLKGTYEQYF.

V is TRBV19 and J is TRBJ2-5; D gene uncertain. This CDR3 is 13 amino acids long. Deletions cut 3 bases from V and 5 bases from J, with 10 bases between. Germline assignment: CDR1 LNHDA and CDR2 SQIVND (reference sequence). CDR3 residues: CASSMSPLETQYF. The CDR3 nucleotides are TGTGCCAGTAGTATGTCCCCTCTGGAGACCCAGTACTTC.

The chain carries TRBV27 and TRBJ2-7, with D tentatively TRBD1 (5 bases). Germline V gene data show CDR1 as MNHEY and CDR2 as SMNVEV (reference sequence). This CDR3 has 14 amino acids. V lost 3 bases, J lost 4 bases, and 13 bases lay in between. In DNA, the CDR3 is TGTGCCAGCAGTTTCGGCAGGGTCCTTTACGAGCAGTACTTC. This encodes CASSFGRVLYEQYF.

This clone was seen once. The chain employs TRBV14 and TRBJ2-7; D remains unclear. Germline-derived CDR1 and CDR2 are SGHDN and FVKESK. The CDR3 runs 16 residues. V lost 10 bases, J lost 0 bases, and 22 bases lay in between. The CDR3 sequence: CAIYRVPQFYSYEQYF. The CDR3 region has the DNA TGTGCCATCTACCGCGTGCCCCAGTTCTACTCCTACGAGCAGTACTTC.

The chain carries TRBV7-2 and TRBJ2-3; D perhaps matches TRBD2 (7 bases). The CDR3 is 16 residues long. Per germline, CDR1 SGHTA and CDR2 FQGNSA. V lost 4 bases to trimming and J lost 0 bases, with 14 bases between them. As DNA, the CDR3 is TGTGCCAGCAGCTCGCAGGGGCGGGGGAGCACAGATACGCAGTATTTT. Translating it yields CASSSQGRGSTDTQYF.

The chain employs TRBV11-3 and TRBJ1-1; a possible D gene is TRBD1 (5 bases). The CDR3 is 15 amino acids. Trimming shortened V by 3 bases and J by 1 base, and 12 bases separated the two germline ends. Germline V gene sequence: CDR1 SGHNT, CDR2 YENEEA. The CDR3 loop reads CASSLSGAANTEAFF. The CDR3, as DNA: TGTGCCAGCAGCTTGAGTGGGGCAGCGAACACTGAAGCTTTCTTT.

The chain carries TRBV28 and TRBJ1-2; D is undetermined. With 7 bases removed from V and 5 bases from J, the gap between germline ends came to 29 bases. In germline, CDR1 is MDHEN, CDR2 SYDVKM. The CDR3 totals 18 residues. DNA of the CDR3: TGTGCCAGCACTAATTTTCGTTTGCAAGGACGGGCGAATTATGGCTACACCTTC. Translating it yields CASTNFRLQGRANYGYTF.

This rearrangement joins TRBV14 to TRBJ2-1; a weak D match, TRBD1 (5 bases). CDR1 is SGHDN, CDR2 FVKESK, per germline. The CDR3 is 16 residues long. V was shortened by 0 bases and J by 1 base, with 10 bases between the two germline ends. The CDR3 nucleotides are TGTGCCAGCAGCCAAGATATAGGGGTTTCCTACAATGAGCAGTTCTTC. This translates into CASSQDIGVSYNEQFF.

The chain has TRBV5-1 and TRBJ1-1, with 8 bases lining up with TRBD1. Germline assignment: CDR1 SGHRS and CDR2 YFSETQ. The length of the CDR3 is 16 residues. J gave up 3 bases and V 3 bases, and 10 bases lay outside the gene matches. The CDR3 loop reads CASSSNQGAVDTEAFF. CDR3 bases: TGCGCCAGCAGCTCCAATCAGGGGGCAGTCGACACTGAAGCTTTCTTT.